This T cell receptor beta chain came from a study of cytomegalovirus exposure and HLA in healthy donors. Study findings and constraints: Follow-up analysis later connected one missense variant in DCLRE1C with trimming of TCR beta V- and J-genes.

This clone came up once. Its antigen is not identified. PCR involved 60 Vbeta and 13 Jbeta primers. This table comes from immunoSEQ multiplex PCR, and its TCRdb copy is limited to in-frame clones, with some not included. This sample has about 76,000 clones, with roughly 73% found just once. Specimen: PBMCs. This TCR was recovered from a woman in her thirties or forties in good health and CMV-seropositive.

CDR3 DNA: TGCAGCGTTGTGAGACTAGCGGGACACCTTGGAGATACGCAGTATTTT. This codes for CSVVRLAGHLGDTQYF. This chain joins TRBV29-1 and TRBJ2-3; 11 nucleotides match TRBD2. V gave up 4 bases and J gave up 5 bases; unmatched junction bases: 11. CDR3 length: 16 residues. Germline values: CDR1 SQVTM, CDR2 ANQGSEA.